This is a list of T cell receptor beta chains from one sample in a study of blood T cell repertoires in COVID-19. Assay: immunoSEQ multiplex PCR; the TCRdb copy retains only in-frame clones and omits some. The table includes around 250,000 clones, 82% detected once. The sequencing input was peripheral blood. The receptors shown here come from a woman between 18 and 29 years old with acute or convalescent COVID-19. Each CDR3 is given with its conserved first and last residue. Each record gives: V gene, D gene, J gene, clone size, CDR3 DNA, CDR3 protein. The D gene is left open where the match is weak. Part of the rows lack a size; the others show once, few, many or a class for expanded clones.

>TRBV5-6|.|TRBJ1-1|few
TGTGCCAGCAGCGGGTTTTGGTCCGGGACTTTGAACACTGAAGCTTTCTTT
CASSGFWSGTLNTEAFF
>TRBV30|TRBD2|TRBJ2-7|.
TGTGCCTGCAATAGCGGGGTGGCCTACGAGCAGTACTTC
CACNSGVAYEQYF
>TRBV7-9|.|TRBJ1-1|.
TGTGCCAGCAGCTTAGCTGCACCCTGGAGCACTGAAGCTTTCTTT
CASSLAAPWSTEAFF
>TRBV7-9|TRBD2|TRBJ2-7|.
TGTGCCAGCAGCTTGGGGGCTCCGGTCGCGGGAGGGGGCTACGAGCAGTACTTC
CASSLGAPVAGGGYEQYF
>TRBV28|.|TRBJ2-5|.
TGTGCCAGCAGTTCGGGACACATCCAAGAGACCCAGTACTTC
CASSSGHIQETQYF
>TRBV6-2/TRBV6-3|TRBD2|TRBJ2-3|.
TGTGCCAGCAGTCCCGGACTAGCGGGAGGGGGCACAGATACGCAGTATTTT
CASSPGLAGGGTDTQYF
>TRBV7-9|.|TRBJ2-1|.
TGTGCCAGCAGCTTAGGGGGAGGCTCCTACAATGAGCAGTTCTTC
CASSLGGGSYNEQFF
>TRBV5-8|TRBD1|TRBJ2-7|.
TGTGCCAGCAGCCGGAGGGACAGGGGGCATTACGAGCAGTACTTC
CASSRRDRGHYEQYF
>TRBV19|.|TRBJ1-3|.
TGTGCCAGTAGTATAGTTGCAATCAGCTCTGGAAACACCATATATTTT
CASSIVAISSGNTIYF
>TRBV7-9|.|TRBJ1-2|.
TGTGCCAGCAGCTTAACTCCCTATGGCTACACCTTC
CASSLTPYGYTF
>TRBV19|TRBD1|TRBJ1-2|.
TGTGCCAGTAGTACGGACAGGGTTTATGGCTACACCTTC
CASSTDRVYGYTF
>TRBV15|TRBD1|TRBJ1-5|few
TGTGCCACCAGCAGGGACAGGGGGCCCAATCAGCCCCAGCATTTT
CATSRDRGPNQPQHF
>TRBV7-9|TRBD1|TRBJ1-6|.
TGTGCCAGCAGCCCCGGGACAGACTATAATTCACCCCTCCACTTT
CASSPGTDYNSPLHF
>TRBV4-1|.|TRBJ2-7|.
TGCGCCAGCAGCCAAGCTGGCGGGAACTGGGACGAGCAGTACTTC
CASSQAGGNWDEQYF
>TRBV4-2|TRBD2|TRBJ2-1|.
TGTGCCAGCAGCCTAATACTAGCGGGAGGCTCCTACAATGAGCAGTTCTTC
CASSLILAGGSYNEQFF
>TRBV7-9|.|TRBJ1-4|.
TGTGCCAGCAGCCAGAGGGCCGGGGAAAAACTGTTTTTT
CASSQRAGEKLFF
>TRBV28|.|TRBJ2-7|once
TGTGCCAGCAGTTTCGGGATCGAGCAGTACTTC
CASSFGIEQYF
>TRBV7-9|TRBD1|TRBJ2-3|many
TGTGCCAGCAGATCGACAGGGCGGATCGCAGATACGCAGTATTTT
CASRSTGRIADTQYF
>TRBV29-1|.|TRBJ2-5|.
TGCAGCGTTATCGTGTTCCAAGAGACCCAGTACTTC
CSVIVFQETQYF
>TRBV28|TRBD1|TRBJ1-1|.
TGTGCCAGCAGCATGGGGGGACAGATGAACACTGAAGCTTTCTTT
CASSMGGQMNTEAFF
>TRBV19|.|TRBJ1-2|once
TGTGCCAGTAGTATGGGCAGGCACTATGGCTACACCTTC
CASSMGRHYGYTF
>TRBV6-4|.|TRBJ1-2|.
TGTGCCAGCAGCCAGACTACAGCTGGAATGCAAGGCTACACCTTC
CASSQTTAGMQGYTF
>TRBV6-1|TRBD2|TRBJ2-1|.
TGTGCCAGCAGTGAAGCGCCCACTAGCGGGATATTGCAGTTCTTC
CASSEAPTSGILQFF
>TRBV27|TRBD2|TRBJ2-5|.
TGTGCCAGCAGTTCGACTAGCGGGAGGGCCGGGGAGACCCAGTACTTC
CASSSTSGRAGETQYF
>TRBV19|TRBD1|TRBJ2-1|.
TGTGCCAGTAGGGTAGAGGGGGCACAGTACAATGAGCAGTTCTTC
CASRVEGAQYNEQFF
>TRBV18|.|TRBJ1-2|once
TGTGCCAGCTCACCAGCAGGGCCTTCGGGCTATGGCTACACCTTC
CASSPAGPSGYGYTF
>TRBV10-3|.|TRBJ2-5|few
TGTGCCGCCGCGGGGCCCGAGGGCTCAAAAGAGACCCAGTACTTC
CAAAGPEGSKETQYF
>TRBV5-6|TRBD1|TRBJ2-1|.
TGTGCCAGCAGCCTACAGGGGAGCTCCTACAATGAGCAGTTCTTC
CASSLQGSSYNEQFF
>TRBV27|TRBD2|TRBJ2-1|.
TGTGCCAGCAGTTTATCCCTGGGACTAGCGGGAGGAAGCAATGAGCAGTTCTTC
CASSLSLGLAGGSNEQFF
>TRBV24-1|.|TRBJ2-1|.
TGTGCCACCAGTGATCACACGACAAACTCGCTTTACGAATACAATGAGCAGTTCTTC
CATSDHTTNSLYEYNEQFF
>TRBV18|TRBD1|TRBJ1-5|.
TGTGCCAGCTCAGCGGACAGGTGGCGGAATCAGCCCCAGCATTTT
CASSADRWRNQPQHF
>TRBV30|.|TRBJ2-3|.
TGTGCCTGGGCGGCCAACGAGGGCGTTACGCAGTATTTT
CAWAANEGVTQYF